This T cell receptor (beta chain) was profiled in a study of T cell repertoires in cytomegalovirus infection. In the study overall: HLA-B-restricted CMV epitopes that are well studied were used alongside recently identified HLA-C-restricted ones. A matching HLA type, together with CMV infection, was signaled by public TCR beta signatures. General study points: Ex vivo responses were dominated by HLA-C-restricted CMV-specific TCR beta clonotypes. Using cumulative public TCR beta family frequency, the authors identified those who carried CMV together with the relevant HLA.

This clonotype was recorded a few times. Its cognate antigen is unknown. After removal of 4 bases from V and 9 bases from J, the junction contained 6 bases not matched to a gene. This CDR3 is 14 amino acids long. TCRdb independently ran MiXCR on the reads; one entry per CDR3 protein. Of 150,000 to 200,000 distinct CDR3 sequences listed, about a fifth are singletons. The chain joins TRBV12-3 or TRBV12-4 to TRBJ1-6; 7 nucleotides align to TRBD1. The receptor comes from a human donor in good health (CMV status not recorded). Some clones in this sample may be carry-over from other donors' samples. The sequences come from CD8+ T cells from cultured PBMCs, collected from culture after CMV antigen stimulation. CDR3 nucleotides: TGTGCCAGCAGTTCATCAGGGGGAGGTTCACCCCTCCACTTT. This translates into CASSSSGGGSPLHF.